This TCR beta chain comes out of a study of cytomegalovirus exposure and HLA in healthy donors. This clone was recorded only once. The CDR3 extends over 12 amino acids. Germline CDR1 SGHNT, CDR2 YYREEE (reference sequence). V was trimmed by 0 bases and J by 8 bases, leaving 8 bases between them. The PCR made use of 60 Vbeta and 13 Jbeta primers. Sequencing was performed with immunoSEQ multiplex PCR; in TCRdb, only in-frame clones are kept and a portion is missing. The sample has 150,000 to 200,000 clones; about 86% are singletons. The chain employs TRBV5-4 and TRBJ1-2; D unresolved. The clonotype comes from a woman in her twenties or thirties in good health and CMV-seronegative. Sequencing input: PBMCs. The CDR3 bases are TGTGCCAGCAGCTTGGAGGAGGGAGGCTACACCTTC. Its translation: CASSLEEGGYTF.